These 14 T cell receptor beta chains were all obtained from the same sample, sequenced in a study of shared clonotypes between healthy human individuals. The naive CD8 fraction comprised CD45RO-negative cells positively selected for CCR7 and excluded terminally differentiated effector memory CD45RA+ cells. Method: immunoSEQ multiplex PCR; TCRdb's copy keeps in-frame clones and lacks some. The data show more than 550,000 clones, with roughly 94% seen just once and about a quarter held by the top ten. The sequencing input was naive CD8+ T cells sorted from blood. All receptors derive from a man between 25 and 39 years old in good health.

This chain uses TRBV2 with TRBJ2-1; 11 nucleotides agree with TRBD2. V was pared by 6 bases and J by 3 bases, with 7 bases of the junction left unmatched. Looked up from germline, CDR1 is SNHLY and CDR2 is FYNNEI. The CDR3 totals 16 residues. Here the CDR3 DNA reads TGTGCCAGCAGCGATAAGACTAGCGGGATCTACAATGAGCAGTTCTTC. It specifies CASSDKTSGIYNEQFF.

The table lists this clone with a count of one. The chain carries TRBV29-1 and TRBJ2-2; 7 nucleotides agree with TRBD1. CDR1 and CDR2 (germline): SQVTM, ANQGSEA. V trimming: 8 bases; J trimming: 4 bases; junction bases outside the gene matches: 10. There are 14 residues in the CDR3. CDR3 region: CSTSRDSTTGELFF. The CDR3 bases are TGCAGCACTTCCCGGGACAGTACCACCGGGGAGCTGTTTTTT.

Turning to this clone: The same CDR3 can be traced to other DNA sequences in this sample. This rearrangement joins TRBV6-5 to TRBJ1-3, with D possibly matching TRBD1 (5 bases). Germline V gene lookup returns CDR1 MNHEY and CDR2 SVGAGI. V was pared by 2 bases and J by 4 bases, with 9 bases between. CDR3 size: 14 residues. The CDR3 bases are TGTGCCAGCAGTTACCAGGGTACAGGAAACACCATATATTTT. Translation gives CASSYQGTGNTIYF.

The gene calls are TRBV9 and TRBJ1-2; D call uncertain. The CDR3 sequence is 12 residues long. Looked up from germline, CDR1 is SGDLS and CDR2 is YYNGEE. The V end lost 3 bases, the J end lost 8 bases, and 11 bases lay between the germline ends. CDR3 nucleotides: TGTGCCAGCAGCGCGGTATTGAGAGGCTACACCTTC. Residues: CASSAVLRGYTF.

This chain uses TRBV11-2 with TRBJ2-6; D is unclear. This CDR3 contains 15 residues. Germline V gene sequence: CDR1 SGHAT, CDR2 FQNNGV. V dropped 6 bases and J dropped 4 bases, with 13 bases sitting between them. The CDR3 here is CASRSPSSGANVLTF. For the CDR3, the DNA is TGTGCCAGCAGGTCTCCTTCTTCAGGGGCCAACGTCCTGACTTTC.

This chain uses TRBV28 with TRBJ2-7, with D tentatively TRBD2 (6 bases). CDR1 and CDR2 from the germline V gene are MDHEN and SYDVKM. Between the trimmed V and J ends, which lost 5 bases and 3 bases, there was a span of 20 bases. The CDR3 totals 16 residues. CDR3 amino acids: CASSAGAYGSLYEQYF. The CDR3 region has the DNA TGTGCCAGCAGTGCCGGGGCTTACGGGAGTCTCTACGAGCAGTACTTC.

The chain employs TRBV6-6 and TRBJ2-3; D perhaps matches TRBD1 (5 bases). Germline CDR1 is MNHNY and CDR2 is SVGAGI (reference sequence). This CDR3 is built from 14 residues. Deletions cut 0 bases from V and 3 bases from J, with 7 bases between. The CDR3 sequence is CASSYSAGTDTQYF. The CDR3 coding sequence is TGTGCCAGCAGTTACTCGGCAGGGACAGATACGCAGTATTTT.

This sequence joins TRBV7-8 and TRBJ1-2; no definite D call. CDR3 length: 13 residues. Germline CDR1 is SGHVS and CDR2 is FQNEAQ. With 5 bases removed from V and 8 bases from J, the gap between germline ends came to 15 bases. CDR3 loop: CASSPIEGRGYTF. The DNA for the CDR3 is TGTGCCAGCAGCCCAATAGAAGGGCGAGGCTACACCTTC. Drawing the rest from reference TRBV7-8 and TRBJ1-2, the complete variable domain is GAGVSQSPRYKVAKRGQDVALRCDPISGHVSLFWYQQALGQGPEFLTYFQNEAQLDKSGLPSDRFFAERPEGSVSTLKIQRTQQEDSAVYLCASSPIEGRGYTFGSGTRLTVV.

This chain connects TRBV30 to TRBJ1-1; 9 bases align to TRBD1. CDR1 and CDR2 from the germline V gene are GTSNPN and SVGIG (reference sequence). Trimming took 5 bases from V and 2 from J; bases not matched to a gene: 3. The CDR3 extends over 13 amino acids. CDR3 in DNA: TGTGCCTGGGGGACAGGGACAAACACTGAAGCTTTCTTT. It translates to CAWGTGTNTEAFF.

The chain employs TRBV27 and TRBJ1-5; possible D gene TRBD1, 5 bases. Trimming took off 2 bases at V and 5 bases at J, with 10 bases between the two ends. The CDR3 extends over 14 amino acids. CDR1 and CDR2 (germline): MNHEY, SMNVEV (reference sequence). CDR3 in DNA: TGTGCCAGCAGTTTAAGACAGAATGATCAGCCCCAGCATTTT. This gives the protein CASSLRQNDQPQHF.

This sequence joins TRBV2 and TRBJ1-1; D remains unclear. Trimming removed 6 bases at V and 2 bases at J, with 7 bases between. The CDR3 sequence is 12 residues long. Germline CDR1 SNHLY, CDR2 FYNNEI. CDR3 sequence (DNA): TGTGCCAGCAGGATCTTAAACACTGAAGCTTTCTTT. This codes for CASRILNTEAFF.

This clone was recorded a few times. V usage is TRBV19 and J usage is TRBJ1-2; D is ambiguous. CDR1 is LNHDA and CDR2 is SQIVND in the germline V gene (reference sequence). Trimming pared 5 bases from V and 2 bases from J, leaving 6 bases between. The CDR3 has 12 amino acids. The CDR3 sequence is CASSQSNYGYTF. CDR3 sequence (DNA): TGTGCCAGTAGTCAGAGCAACTATGGCTACACCTTC.

Concerning this clone: Other DNA variants within this sample encode the same CDR3. The chain combines TRBV27 with TRBJ2-7; a weak D match, TRBD1 (6 bases). The CDR3 runs 17 residues. Germline V lookup: CDR1 MNHEY, CDR2 SMNVEV (reference sequence). V was shortened by 6 bases and J by 2 bases, with 23 bases between the two germline ends. CDR3 in amino acids: CASSSTGTGIRTYEQYF. CDR3 in DNA: TGTGCCAGCAGCTCAACCGGAACAGGGATCAGAACCTACGAGCAGTACTTC.

The rearrangement joins TRBV4-3 to TRBJ2-1; 8 bases map to TRBD1. CDR1 and CDR2 from the germline V gene are LGHNA and YSLEER. Trimming took 1 base from V and 7 from J; bases not matched to a gene: 9. This CDR3 has 16 residues. The CDR3 nucleotides read TGCGCCAGCAGCCAAGGCCGGGACAGGTTTGGAAATGAGCAGTTCTTC. It yields the protein CASSQGRDRFGNEQFF.